This T cell receptor (beta chain) was recorded in a study of response to subunit inactivated influenza vaccine. Study conclusions and caveats: Only a handful of new T cells, the authors suggested, are recruited with each seasonal influenza vaccination.

Germline-derived CDR1 and CDR2 are LGHNA and YNFKEQ. Trimming took off 1 base at V and 7 bases at J, with 8 bases between the two ends. The CDR3 length is 13 residues. Regarding this clonotype: Antigen specificity is unknown.

TCRdb re-analysed the RT-PCR reads in MiXCR, keeping a single row per CDR3 protein. Of some 500,000 distinct CDR3 sequences in the sample, 25% were seen once. The chain carries TRBV4-2 and TRBJ2-4; D uncertain. The sample was CD4+ T cells sorted from PBMCs, taken around 5 days after vaccination. The sequence derives from a middle-aged man who received an inactivated influenza vaccine. CDR3 nucleotide sequence: TGTGCCAGCAGCCAAGTCTCCGAGAACATTCAGTACTTC. Residues: CASSQVSENIQYF.